This T cell receptor beta chain was documented in a study of low-dose radiotherapy and immunotherapy resistance in tumors. Across the whole study: Both drugs were delivered intravenously to patients (nivolumab 240 mg every two weeks and ipilimumab 1 mg/kg every six weeks).

The sample holds many counts of this clonotype. Germline V lookup: CDR1 SEHNR, CDR2 FQNEAQ (reference sequence). Deletions cut 2 bases from V and 8 bases from J, with 13 bases between. The CDR3 is 14 amino acids. Covering alpha and beta chains, TRAV- and TRBV-specific primers were used for the first-strand cDNA. A roughly 20-cycle PCR with a constant-region primer and V-primer adapter amplified TCRs. TCRdb fed the reads into MiXCR, producing one record per CDR3 protein. This table holds 70,000 to 90,000 distinct CDR3 sequences, about 18% found once. The time point here: before trial treatment. Donors received a regimen that comprised nivolumab, ipilimumab, aspirin, low-dose cyclophosphamide and low-dose radiotherapy. Qualifying patients carried advanced solid tumors devoid of tumor-infiltrating lymphocytes.

The gene calls are TRBV7-9 and TRBJ2-1, with D tentatively TRBD1 (5 bases). The TCR was taken from a male donor with prostate cancer. This sample comprised PBMCs, obtained before treatment. CDR3 coding DNA: TGTGCCAGCAGCTTACGTGGCAGGGTATATGAGCAGTTCTTC. Translating it yields CASSLRGRVYEQFF. Looking up the rest from reference TRBV7-9 and TRBJ2-1 gives the full variable domain: DTGVSQNPRHKITKRGQNVTFRCDPISEHNRLYWYRQTLGQGPEFLTYFQNEAQLEKSRLLSDRFSAERPKGSFSTLEIQRTEQGDSAMYLCASSLRGRVYEQFFGPGTRLTVL.